Listed here are 2 T cell receptor beta chains from one sample, sequenced in a study of T cells in Graves' hyperthyroidism and ophthalmopathy. The TCR beta CDR3 regions underwent amplification using RNA transcripts as the source. The HTBI primer set drove a first-round RT-PCR of the TCR CDR3. TCRdb ran MiXCR on the multiplex PCR reads and lists one entry per CDR3 protein. Among fewer than 650,000 distinct CDR3 sequences listed, about 14% were seen once. Material for sequencing was blood. The receptor source for this set is a woman under 30 with Graves' ophthalmopathy.

The chain has TRBV29-1 and TRBJ1-2; perhaps TRBD1 as D (5 bases). Germline V lookup: CDR1 SQVTM, CDR2 ANQGSEA. Between the trimmed V and J ends, which lost 2 bases and 3 bases, there was a span of 25 bases. CDR3 size: 18 residues. This chain's CDR3 is CSVEICGGRADSDYGYTF. The CDR3 DNA follows: TGCAGCGTTGAAATTTGCGGGGGAAGGGCCGACAGCGACTATGGCTACACCTTC.

The chain is built from TRBV6-2 or TRBV6-3 and TRBJ2-3; no clear D gene. Looked up from germline, CDR1 is MNHEY and CDR2 is SVGEGT. The germline V and J ends were trimmed by 8 bases and 8 bases, with 11 bases remaining between them. The CDR3 is 11 residues long. The CDR3 loop is CASGLVGTQYF. In DNA form, the CDR3 reads TGTGCCAGCGGATTGGTAGGTACGCAGTATTTT.